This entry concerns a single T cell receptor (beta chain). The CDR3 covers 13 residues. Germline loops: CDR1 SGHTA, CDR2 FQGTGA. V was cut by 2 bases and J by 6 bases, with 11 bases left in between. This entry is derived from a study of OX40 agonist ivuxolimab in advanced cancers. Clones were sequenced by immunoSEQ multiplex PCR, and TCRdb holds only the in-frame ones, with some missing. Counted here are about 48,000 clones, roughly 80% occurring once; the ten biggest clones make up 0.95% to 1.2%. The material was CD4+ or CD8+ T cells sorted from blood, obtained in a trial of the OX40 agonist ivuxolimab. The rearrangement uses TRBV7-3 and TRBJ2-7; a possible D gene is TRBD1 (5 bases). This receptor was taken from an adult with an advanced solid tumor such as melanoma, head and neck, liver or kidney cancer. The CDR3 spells CASSLGLGVEQYF. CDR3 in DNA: TGTGCCAGCAGCTTAGGTCTAGGGGTCGAGCAGTACTTC.